This T cell receptor beta chain was identified in a study of shared clonotypes between healthy human individuals (TCRdb year 2020). At the level of the whole study: The cohort included three men and a couple of women between 18 and 49 years of age. For each donor, CD4 naive and CD4 memory were each run on three plates, CD8 naive on two plates, and CD8 memory on one plate. To estimate repertoire size and how much clonotypes are shared between individuals, the study performed deep sequencing of blood TCR repertoires from a handful of healthy adults. To increase sequencing depth and limit assay-specific biases, different laboratories used diverse techniques to prepare libraries and sequence TCR repertoires. Per donor, leukapheresis produced somewhere between about 0.8 and 9 billion PBMCs. General study outcomes and caveats: Sharing across a few donors was observed for about 5% of naive CD4, about 3.2% of naive CD8, about 2.3% of memory CD4, and 0.4% of memory CD8 clonotypes. Because the study included only a small number of donors, the genetic and exposure-history diversity represented was limited. Compared with non-shared clonotypes, clonotypes shared by all four sorted-subset donors had higher generation probabilities. Sampling was limited to blood, and TCR repertoires in tissue likely differ from TCR repertoires in blood. Pairwise subsampling indicated that sequencing depth was expected to affect the degree of clonotype sharing among donors. Estimated clonotype richness was generally larger for naive than for memory subsets. Rarefaction of sorted-subset datasets indicated incomplete sequencing despite the large sequencing depth.

Via the germline V gene, CDR1 is SGHRS and CDR2 YFSETQ. V is shortened by 4 bases, J by 0 bases, and the region joining them spans 11 bases. The CDR3 sequence holds 14 residues, the cysteine and phenylalanine included. Solely the CDR3 DNA is kept, with 42 bases framed from the first base. Comment on this clone: Its binding antigen is unknown. Nothing much larger sits one base from this clone, and base qualities are not available.

Donors were healthy HIV-negative adults with no recently reported acute infections or vaccinations. Every donor was a Caucasian adult living in Nashville, Tennessee, USA. Magnetic negative selection was used to enrich CD4+ T cells, after which naive cells were positively selected on CD45RA and the negative fraction became the memory subset. Blood was collected by leukapheresis, and PBMCs were isolated by Ficoll-Histopaque density gradient centrifugation and then cryopreserved in liquid nitrogen vapor phase. Analytical flow cytometry was used to check the purity and quantity of each magnetically sorted T cell population. Genomic DNA was isolated from every sorted fraction and measured by UV absorbance on a Nanodrop 2000c. TCR CDR3 regions were amplified from genomic DNA by multiplex PCR using the deep immunoSEQ assay. Extracted genomic DNA from each cell subset was spread evenly across all wells of several immunoSEQ 96-well plates, with each plate serving as a replicate. Each replicate PCR for sorted subsets received about 0.2 ug genomic DNA, equal to roughly 29,000 T cell genomes. The purified libraries were quantified using a Qubit 3.0 fluorometer, sized with a Bioanalyzer 2100, and then quantified again using the KAPA Library Quantification kit. A separate single-read 150-cycle Illumina NextSeq 550 flow cell was used to sequence each immunoSEQ 96-well plate. On the authors' methods: Because the immunoSEQ output included only junctional sequences and no quality scores, the filtering could not be the same as the filtering used for full-length reads. Sequences were annotated with PyIR, a Python wrapper for IgBLAST v1.9, and V/J genes and CDR3 were assigned using IMGT germline references. Any read was removed if the V/J assignment was weak (E-value above 1e-6), the CDR3 was missing, or the read contained stop codons, out-of-frame junctions, or ambiguous translated residues. A V3J clonotype was defined by an identical inferred V gene, J gene, and CDR3 amino acid sequence. To compute the percentage overlap between repertoires, the number of shared unique clonotypes was divided by the size of the smaller repertoire. Repertoire richness was assessed with RTK rarefaction, the Chao1 estimator, and Recon v2.1 estimates of unobserved clonotypes. Generation probabilities were computed with OLGA for all TCRbeta clonotypes obtained by the gDNA method from several donors. Drawn from immuneACCESS, this table holds only the in-frame rearrangements with V and J called that TCRdb kept. Clones are partly lost; checked studies trace under half to an unresolved V gene and leave the rest unexplained. That table supplies the V and J calls and clone size; D and trimming were determined from the DNA. Across this sample there are 2,500,000 or so clones, with approximately 93% seen only once. 0.36% of the sample goes to the ten largest clones.

The sample taken for sequencing was naive CD4+ T cells from PBMCs. The cell subset or site label, read with the paper, signifies: CD45RA+ positively selected. The chain is assembled from TRBV5-1 and TRBJ2-7; the D gene identity is not certain. This clonotype was obtained from a man in his late teens or twenties in good health. Some clones in this sample may be carry-over from other donors' samples. The DNA sequence reads TGCGCCAGCAGCACGGACGGGTACTCCTACGAGCAGTACTTC. It codes for CASSTDGYSYEQYF.